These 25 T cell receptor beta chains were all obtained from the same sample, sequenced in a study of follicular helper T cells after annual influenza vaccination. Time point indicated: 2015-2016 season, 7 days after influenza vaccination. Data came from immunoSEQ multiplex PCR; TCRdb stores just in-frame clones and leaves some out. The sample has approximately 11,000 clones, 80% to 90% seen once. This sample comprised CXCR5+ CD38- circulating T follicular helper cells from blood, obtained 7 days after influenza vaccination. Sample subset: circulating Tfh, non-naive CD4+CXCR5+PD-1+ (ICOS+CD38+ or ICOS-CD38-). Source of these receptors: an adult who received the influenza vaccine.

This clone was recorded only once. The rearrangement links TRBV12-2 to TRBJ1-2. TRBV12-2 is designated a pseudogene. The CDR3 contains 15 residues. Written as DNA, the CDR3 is TGTGCAAGTCGCTTGCGGGACACCCTCAACTATGGCTACACCTTC. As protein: CASRLRDTLNYGYTF.

The CDR3 protein is CASTPPGEVSGNTIYF. CDR3 in DNA: TGTGCCAGCACCCCCCCAGGGGAGGTATCCGGAAACACCATATATTTT. The chain carries TRBV28 and TRBJ1-3; D perhaps matches TRBD1 (6 bases). The CDR3 totals 16 residues. V lost 7 bases and J 4 bases, leaving 20 bases between the germline ends. CDR1 and CDR2 (germline): MDHEN, SYDVKM.

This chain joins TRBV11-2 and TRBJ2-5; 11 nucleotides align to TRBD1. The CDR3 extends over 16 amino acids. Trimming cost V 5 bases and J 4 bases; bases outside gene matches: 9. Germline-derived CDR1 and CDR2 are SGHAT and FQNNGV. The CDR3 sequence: CASSPGDRGGGETQYF. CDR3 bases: TGTGCCAGCAGCCCGGGGGACAGGGGGGGTGGAGAGACCCAGTACTTC.

CDR3 bases: TGTGCCAGCAGCAGCCCTAGCGATGAGACCCAGTACTTC. Amino acids: CASSSPSDETQYF. V usage is TRBV5-4 and J usage is TRBJ2-5, with D possibly being TRBD2 (6 bases). The CDR3 extends over 13 amino acids. CDR1 and CDR2 from the germline V gene are SGHNT and YYREEE (reference sequence). Trimming took 4 bases from V and 5 from J, leaving 12 bases between them. The entire variable domain, with the rest obtained from reference TRBV5-4 and TRBJ2-5, is as follows: ETGVTQSPTHLIKTRGQQVTLRCSSQSGHNTVSWYQQALGQGPQFIFQYYREEENGRGNFPPRFSGLQFPNYSSELNVNALELDDSALYLCASSSPSDETQYFGPGTRLLVL.

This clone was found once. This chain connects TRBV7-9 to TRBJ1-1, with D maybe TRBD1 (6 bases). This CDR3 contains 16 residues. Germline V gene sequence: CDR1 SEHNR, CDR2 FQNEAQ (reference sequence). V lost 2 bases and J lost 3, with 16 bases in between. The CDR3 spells CASSLRDGGGHTEAFF. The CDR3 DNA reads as TGTGCCAGCAGCTTAAGGGACGGCGGGGGGCACACTGAAGCTTTCTTT. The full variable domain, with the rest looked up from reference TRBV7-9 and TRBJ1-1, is DTGVSQNPRHKITKRGQNVTFRCDPISEHNRLYWYRQTLGQGPEFLTYFQNEAQLEKSRLLSDRFSAERPKGSFSTLEIQRTEQGDSAMYLCASSLRDGGGHTEAFFGQGTRLTVV.

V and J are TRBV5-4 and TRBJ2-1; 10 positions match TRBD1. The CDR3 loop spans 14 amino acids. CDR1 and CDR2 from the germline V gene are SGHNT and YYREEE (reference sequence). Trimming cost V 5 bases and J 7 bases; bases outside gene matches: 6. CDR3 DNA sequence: TGTGCCAGCAGTTCCAGGACAGGGGGTAATGAGCAGTTCTTC. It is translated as CASSSRTGGNEQFF.

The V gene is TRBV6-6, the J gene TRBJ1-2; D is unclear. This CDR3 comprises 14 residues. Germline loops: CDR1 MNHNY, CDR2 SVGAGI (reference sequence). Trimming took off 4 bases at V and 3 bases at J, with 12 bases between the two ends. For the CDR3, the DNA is TGTGCCAGCAGTTCACAGTGGACGGACTATGGCTACACCTTC. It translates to CASSSQWTDYGYTF.

The CDR3 region is CAWETSGGRLRFF. As DNA, the CDR3 is TGTGCCTGGGAGACTAGCGGGGGTCGGTTGCGGTTCTTC. J is TRBJ2-1 and V is TRBV30; 12 nucleotides agree with TRBD2. Per the germline V gene, CDR1 is GTSNPN and CDR2 is SVGIG (reference sequence). This CDR3 has 13 amino acids. V dropped 5 bases and J dropped 15; count of bases not matched to a gene: 11.

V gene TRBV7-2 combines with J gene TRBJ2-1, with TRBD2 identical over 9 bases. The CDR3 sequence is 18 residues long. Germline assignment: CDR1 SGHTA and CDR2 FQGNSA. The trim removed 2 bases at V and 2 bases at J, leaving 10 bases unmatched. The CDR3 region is CASSLFGRRGGAYNEQFF. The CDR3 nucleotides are TGTGCCAGCAGCTTATTCGGGAGGCGCGGGGGGGCCTACAATGAGCAGTTCTTC.

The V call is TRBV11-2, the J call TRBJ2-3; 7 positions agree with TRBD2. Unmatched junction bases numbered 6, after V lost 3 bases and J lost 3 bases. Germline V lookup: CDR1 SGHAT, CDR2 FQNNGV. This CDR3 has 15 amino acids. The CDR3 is CASSFDLAVTDTQYF. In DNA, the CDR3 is TGTGCCAGCAGCTTCGATCTAGCGGTGACAGATACGCAGTATTTT. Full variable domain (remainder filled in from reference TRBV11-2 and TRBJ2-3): EAGVAQSPRYKIIEKRQSVAFWCNPISGHATLYWYQQILGQGPKLLIQFQNNGVVDDSQLPKDRFSAERLKGVDSTLKIQPAKLEDSAVYLCASSFDLAVTDTQYFGPGTRLTVL.

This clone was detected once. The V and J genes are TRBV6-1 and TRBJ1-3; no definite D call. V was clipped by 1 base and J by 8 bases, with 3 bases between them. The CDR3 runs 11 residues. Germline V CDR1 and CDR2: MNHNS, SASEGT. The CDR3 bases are TGTGCCAGCAGTGAAGGGTACACCATATATTTT. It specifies CASSEGYTIYF.

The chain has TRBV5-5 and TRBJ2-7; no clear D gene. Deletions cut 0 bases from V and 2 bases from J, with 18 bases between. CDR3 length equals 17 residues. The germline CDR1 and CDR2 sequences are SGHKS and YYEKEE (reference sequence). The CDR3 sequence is CASSLAGGSRGTYEQYF. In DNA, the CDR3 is TGTGCCAGCAGCTTGGCGGGTGGGTCCCGAGGAACCTACGAGCAGTACTTC.

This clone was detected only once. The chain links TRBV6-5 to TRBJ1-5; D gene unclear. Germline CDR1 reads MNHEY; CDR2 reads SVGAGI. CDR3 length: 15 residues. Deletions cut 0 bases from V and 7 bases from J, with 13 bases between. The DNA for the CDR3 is TGTGCCAGCAGTTACTCGTGGGGTAACGGGCAGCCCCAGCATTTT. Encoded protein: CASSYSWGNGQPQHF.

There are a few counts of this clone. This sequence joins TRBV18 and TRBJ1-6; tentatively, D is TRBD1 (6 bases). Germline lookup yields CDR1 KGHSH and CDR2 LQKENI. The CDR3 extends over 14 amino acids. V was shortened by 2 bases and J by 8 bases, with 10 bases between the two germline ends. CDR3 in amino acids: CASSPGQTDSPLHF. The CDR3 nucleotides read TGTGCCAGCTCACCAGGACAGACGGATTCACCCCTCCACTTT. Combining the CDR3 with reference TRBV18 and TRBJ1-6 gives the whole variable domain NAGVMQNPRHLVRRRGQEARLRCSPMKGHSHVYWYRQLPEEGLKFMVYLQKENIIDESGMPKERFSAEFPKEGPSILRIQQVVRGDSAAYFCASSPGQTDSPLHFGNGTRLTVT.

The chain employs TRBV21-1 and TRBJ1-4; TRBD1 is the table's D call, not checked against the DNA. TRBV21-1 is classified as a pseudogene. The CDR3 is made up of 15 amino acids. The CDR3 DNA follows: TGTGCCAGCACCCCACAGGGGCCCTTTTGGGAAAAACTGTTTTTT. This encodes CASTPQGPFWEKLFF.

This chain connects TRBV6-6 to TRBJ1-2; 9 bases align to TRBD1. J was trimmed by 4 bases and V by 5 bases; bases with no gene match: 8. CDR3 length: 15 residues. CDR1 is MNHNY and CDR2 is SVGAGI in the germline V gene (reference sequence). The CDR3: CASSTGTGTSYGYTF. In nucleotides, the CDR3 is TGTGCCAGCAGTACCGGGACAGGGACTAGCTATGGCTACACCTTC.

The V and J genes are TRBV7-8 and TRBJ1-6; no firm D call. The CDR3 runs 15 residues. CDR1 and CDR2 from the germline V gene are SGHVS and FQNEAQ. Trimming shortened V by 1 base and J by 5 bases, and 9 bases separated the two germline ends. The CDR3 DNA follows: TGTGCCAGCAGCTTAGTGGGGTCCAATAATTCACCCCTCCACTTT. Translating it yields CASSLVGSNNSPLHF.

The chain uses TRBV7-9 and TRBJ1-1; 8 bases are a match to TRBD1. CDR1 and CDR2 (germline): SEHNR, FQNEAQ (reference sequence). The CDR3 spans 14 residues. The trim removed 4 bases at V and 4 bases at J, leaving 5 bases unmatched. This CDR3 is CASSSLTGGTEAFF. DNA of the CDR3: TGTGCCAGCAGCTCACTAACAGGGGGCACTGAAGCTTTCTTT. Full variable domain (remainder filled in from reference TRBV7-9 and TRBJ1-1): DTGVSQNPRHKITKRGQNVTFRCDPISEHNRLYWYRQTLGQGPEFLTYFQNEAQLEKSRLLSDRFSAERPKGSFSTLEIQRTEQGDSAMYLCASSSLTGGTEAFFGQGTRLTVV.

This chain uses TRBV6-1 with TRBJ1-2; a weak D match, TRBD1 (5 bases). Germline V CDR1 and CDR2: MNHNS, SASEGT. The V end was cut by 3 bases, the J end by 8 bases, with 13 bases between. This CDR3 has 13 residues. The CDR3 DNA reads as TGTGCCAGCAGTGAGCAGGATGGGGGAGGCTACACCTTC. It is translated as CASSEQDGGGYTF.

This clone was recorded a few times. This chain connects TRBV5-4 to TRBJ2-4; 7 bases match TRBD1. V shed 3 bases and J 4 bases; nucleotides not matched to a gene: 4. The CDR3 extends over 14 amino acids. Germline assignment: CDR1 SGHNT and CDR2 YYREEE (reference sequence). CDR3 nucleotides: TGTGCCAGCAGCTCGGGACAGTTGAAAAACATTCAGTACTTC. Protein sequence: CASSSGQLKNIQYF.

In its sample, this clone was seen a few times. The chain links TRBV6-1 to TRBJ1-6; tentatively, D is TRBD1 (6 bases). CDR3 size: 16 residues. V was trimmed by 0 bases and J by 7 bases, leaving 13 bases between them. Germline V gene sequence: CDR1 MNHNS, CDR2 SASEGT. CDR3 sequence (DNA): TGTGCCAGCAGTGAAGCAGGGGGGGTGAGCAATTCACCCCTCCACTTT. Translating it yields CASSEAGGVSNSPLHF.

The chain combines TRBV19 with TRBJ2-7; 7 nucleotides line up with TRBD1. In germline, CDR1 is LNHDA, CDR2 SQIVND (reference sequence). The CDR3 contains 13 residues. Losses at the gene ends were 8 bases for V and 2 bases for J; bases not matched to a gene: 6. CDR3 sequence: CASRRQGAYEQYF. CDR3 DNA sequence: TGTGCCAGTCGGAGACAGGGCGCCTACGAGCAGTACTTC.

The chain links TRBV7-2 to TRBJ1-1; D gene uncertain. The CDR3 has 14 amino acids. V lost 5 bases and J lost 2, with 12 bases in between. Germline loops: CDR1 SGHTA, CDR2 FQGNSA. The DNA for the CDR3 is TGTGCCAGCAGCCCCGCATCTGAAAACACTGAAGCTTTCTTT. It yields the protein CASSPASENTEAFF.

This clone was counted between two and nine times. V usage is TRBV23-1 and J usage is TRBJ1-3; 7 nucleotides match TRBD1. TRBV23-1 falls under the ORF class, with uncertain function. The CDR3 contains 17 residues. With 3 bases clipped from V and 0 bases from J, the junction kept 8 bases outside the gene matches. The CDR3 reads CASSQGWTGSSGNTIYF. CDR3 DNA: TGCGCCAGCAGTCAGGGGTGGACAGGTAGCTCTGGAAACACCATATATTTT.

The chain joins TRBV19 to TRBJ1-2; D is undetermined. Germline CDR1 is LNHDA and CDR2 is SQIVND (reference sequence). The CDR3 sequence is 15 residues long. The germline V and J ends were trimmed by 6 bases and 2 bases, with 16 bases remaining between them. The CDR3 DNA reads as TGTGCCAGTAGCCCTTCCAGAGCCGCCAACTATGGCTACACCTTC. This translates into CASSPSRAANYGYTF.